A single sample gave rise to the 2 T cell receptor beta chains below, sequenced in a study of blood T cell repertoires in COVID-19. TCRdb's table, derived via immunoSEQ multiplex PCR, lists solely in-frame clones and lacks some. The sample lists 160,000 or so clones, about nine tenths occurring once. The material sequenced was peripheral blood. Receptor source: a man aged 55-75 years with active or convalescent COVID-19.

CDR3 region: CASSPDPGGNEQFF. The CDR3 nucleotides are TGTGCCAGCTCACCAGACCCAGGGGGCAATGAGCAGTTCTTC. The rearrangement links TRBV18 to TRBJ2-1, with 7 bases lining up with TRBD1. J gave up 6 bases and V 2 bases, and 4 bases lay outside the gene matches. The CDR3 covers 14 residues. The germline gives CDR1 KGHSH, CDR2 LQKENI.

The chain recombines TRBV5-1 with TRBJ1-6, with 10 bases aligning to TRBD1. Germline V gene data show CDR1 as SGHRS and CDR2 as YFSETQ. The CDR3 extends over 15 amino acids. J lost 10 bases, V lost 4 bases, and 8 bases had no gene match. The DNA for the CDR3 is TGCGCCAGCAGCACGGACAGGGGGATGCGCTCACCCCTCCACTTT. Translation: CASSTDRGMRSPLHF.